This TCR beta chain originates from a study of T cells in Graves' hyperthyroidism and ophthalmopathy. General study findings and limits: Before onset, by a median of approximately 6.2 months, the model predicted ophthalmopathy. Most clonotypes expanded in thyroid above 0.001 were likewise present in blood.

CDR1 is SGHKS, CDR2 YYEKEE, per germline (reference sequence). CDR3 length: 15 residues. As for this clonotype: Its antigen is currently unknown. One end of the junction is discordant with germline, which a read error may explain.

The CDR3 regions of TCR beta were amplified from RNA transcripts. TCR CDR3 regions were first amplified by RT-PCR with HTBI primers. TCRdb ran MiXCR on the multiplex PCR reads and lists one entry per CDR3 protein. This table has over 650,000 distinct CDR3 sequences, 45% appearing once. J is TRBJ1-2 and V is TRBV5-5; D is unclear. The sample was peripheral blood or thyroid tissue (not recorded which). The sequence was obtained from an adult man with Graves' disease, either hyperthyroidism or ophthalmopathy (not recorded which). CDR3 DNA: TGCGCCAGCAGCCAAGAGACGGTTCAGATGAAAGGCTACACCTTC. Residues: CASSQETVQMKGYTF.